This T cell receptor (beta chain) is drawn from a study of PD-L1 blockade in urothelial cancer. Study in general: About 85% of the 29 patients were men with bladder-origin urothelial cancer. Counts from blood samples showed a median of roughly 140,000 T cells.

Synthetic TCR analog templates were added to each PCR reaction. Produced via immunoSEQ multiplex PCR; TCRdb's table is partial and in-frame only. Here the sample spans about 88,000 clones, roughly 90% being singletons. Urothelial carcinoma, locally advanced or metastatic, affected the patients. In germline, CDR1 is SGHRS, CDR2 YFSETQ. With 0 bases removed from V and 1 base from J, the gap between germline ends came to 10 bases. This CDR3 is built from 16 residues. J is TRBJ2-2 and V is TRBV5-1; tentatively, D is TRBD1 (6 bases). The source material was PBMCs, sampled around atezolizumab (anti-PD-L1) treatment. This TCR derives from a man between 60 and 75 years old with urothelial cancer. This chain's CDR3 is CASSLVVQGNTGELFF. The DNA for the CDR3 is TGCGCCAGCAGCTTGGTTGTACAGGGGAACACCGGGGAGCTGTTTTTT.